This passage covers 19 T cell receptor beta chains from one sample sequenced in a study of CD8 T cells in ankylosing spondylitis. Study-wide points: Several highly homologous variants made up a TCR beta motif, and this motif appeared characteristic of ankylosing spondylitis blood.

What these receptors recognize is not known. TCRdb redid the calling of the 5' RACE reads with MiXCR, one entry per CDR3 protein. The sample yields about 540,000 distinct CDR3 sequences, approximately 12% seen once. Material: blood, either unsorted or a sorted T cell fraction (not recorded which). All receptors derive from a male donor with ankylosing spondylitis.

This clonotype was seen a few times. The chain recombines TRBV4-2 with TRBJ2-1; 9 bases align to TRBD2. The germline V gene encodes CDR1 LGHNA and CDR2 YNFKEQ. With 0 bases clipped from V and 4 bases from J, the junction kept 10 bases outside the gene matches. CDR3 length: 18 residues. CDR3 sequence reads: CASSQDPSSSGVYNEQFF. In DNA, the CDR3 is TGTGCCAGCAGCCAAGATCCCTCCTCTAGCGGGGTATACAATGAGCAGTTCTTC.

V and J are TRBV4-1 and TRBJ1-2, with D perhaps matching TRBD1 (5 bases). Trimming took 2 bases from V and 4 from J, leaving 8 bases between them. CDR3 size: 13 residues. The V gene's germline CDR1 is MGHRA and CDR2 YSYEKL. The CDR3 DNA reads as TGCGCCAGCAGCCAATCGGGGGTCTATGGCTACACCTTC. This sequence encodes CASSQSGVYGYTF.

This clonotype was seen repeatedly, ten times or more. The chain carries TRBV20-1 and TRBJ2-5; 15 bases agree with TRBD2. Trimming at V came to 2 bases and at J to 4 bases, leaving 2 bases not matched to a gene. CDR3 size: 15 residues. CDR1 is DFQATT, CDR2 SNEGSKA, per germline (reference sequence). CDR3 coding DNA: TGCAGTGCTAGAAGGACTAGCGGGAGGGGAGAGACCCAGTACTTC. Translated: CSARRTSGRGETQYF.

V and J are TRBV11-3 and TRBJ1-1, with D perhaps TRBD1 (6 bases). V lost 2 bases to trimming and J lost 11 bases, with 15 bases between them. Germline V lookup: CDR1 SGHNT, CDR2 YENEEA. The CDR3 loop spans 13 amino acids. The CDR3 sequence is CASSLFQGLFAFF. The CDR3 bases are TGTGCCAGCAGCTTATTCCAGGGGTTATTCGCTTTCTTT.

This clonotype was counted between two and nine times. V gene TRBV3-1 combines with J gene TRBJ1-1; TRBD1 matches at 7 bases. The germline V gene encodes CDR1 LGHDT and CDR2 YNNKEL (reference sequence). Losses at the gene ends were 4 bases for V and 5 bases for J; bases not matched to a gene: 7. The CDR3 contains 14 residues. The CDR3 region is CASSPQGIGTEAFF. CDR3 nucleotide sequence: TGTGCCAGCAGCCCACAGGGGATAGGAACTGAAGCTTTCTTT.

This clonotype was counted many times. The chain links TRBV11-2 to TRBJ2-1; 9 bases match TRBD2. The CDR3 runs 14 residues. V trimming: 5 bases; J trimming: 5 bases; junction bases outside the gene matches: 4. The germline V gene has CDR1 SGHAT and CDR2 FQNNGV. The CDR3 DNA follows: TGTGCCAGCAGCCTCAGCGGGAGGAACAATGAGCAGTTCTTC. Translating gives CASSLSGRNNEQFF.

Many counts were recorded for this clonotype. CDR3 in DNA: TGCAGCGCAGGACGAGGTATGGACACTGAAGCTTTCTTT. Protein sequence: CSAGRGMDTEAFF. The chain joins TRBV29-1 to TRBJ1-1; D uncertain. The V gene lost 7 bases and the J gene lost 3 bases, with 15 bases spanning the gap. Germline lookup yields CDR1 SQVTM and CDR2 ANQGSEA. The CDR3 is 13 amino acids.

The CDR3 reads CASSPRNMNTEAFF. The CDR3 DNA reads TGTGCCAGCAGCCCGAGGAATATGAACACTGAAGCTTTCTTT. V and J are TRBV3-1 and TRBJ1-1; D not resolved. V shed 4 bases and J shed 0 bases, with 9 bases lying between them. The CDR3 is 14 residues long. Germline V CDR1 and CDR2: LGHDT, YNNKEL (reference sequence).

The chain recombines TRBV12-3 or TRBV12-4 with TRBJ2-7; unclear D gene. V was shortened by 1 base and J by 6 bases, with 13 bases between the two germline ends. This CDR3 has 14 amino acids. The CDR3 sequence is CASSLVPLPPEQYF. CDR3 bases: TGTGCCAGCAGTTTAGTACCGTTACCCCCCGAGCAGTACTTC.

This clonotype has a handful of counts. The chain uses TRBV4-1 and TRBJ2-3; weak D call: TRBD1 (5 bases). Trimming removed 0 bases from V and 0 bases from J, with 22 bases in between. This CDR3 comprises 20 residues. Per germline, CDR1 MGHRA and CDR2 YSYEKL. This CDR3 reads CASSQEGTGSTSSSTDTQYF. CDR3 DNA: TGCGCCAGCAGCCAAGAGGGAACAGGATCCACCTCCTCTAGCACAGATACGCAGTATTTT.

The CDR3 protein is CASSVGGYTKETQYF. The DNA of the CDR3 is TGTGCCAGCAGCGTTGGGGGCTACACCAAGGAGACCCAGTACTTC. The chain joins TRBV9 to TRBJ2-5; TRBD1 might be the D (6 bases). Germline CDR1 reads SGDLS; CDR2 reads YYNGEE. This CDR3 region has 15 residues. The germline V and J ends were trimmed by 2 bases and 5 bases, with 16 bases remaining between them.

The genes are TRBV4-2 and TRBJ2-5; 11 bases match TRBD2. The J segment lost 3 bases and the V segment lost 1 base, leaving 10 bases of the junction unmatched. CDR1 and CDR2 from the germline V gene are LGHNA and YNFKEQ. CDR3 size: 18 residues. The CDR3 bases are TGTGCCAGCAGCCAAGCGGCGCCGGGACTAGCGGAGAAAGAGACCCAGTACTTC. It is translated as CASSQAAPGLAEKETQYF.

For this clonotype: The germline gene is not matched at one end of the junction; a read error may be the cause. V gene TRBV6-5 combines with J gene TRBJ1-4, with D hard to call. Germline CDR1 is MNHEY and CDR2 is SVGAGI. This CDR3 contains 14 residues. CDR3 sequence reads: CANSYTATNEKLFF. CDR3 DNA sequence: TGTGCCAACAGTTACACGGCGACTAATGAAAAACTGTTTTTT.

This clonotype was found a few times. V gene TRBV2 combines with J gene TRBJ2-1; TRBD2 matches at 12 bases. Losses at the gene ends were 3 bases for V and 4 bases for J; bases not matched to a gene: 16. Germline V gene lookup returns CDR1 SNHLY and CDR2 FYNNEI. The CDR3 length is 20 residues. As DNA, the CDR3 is TGTGCCAGCAGTGACCGGCTAGCGGGAGGGTTTGGGGTGGGTTACAATGAGCAGTTCTTC. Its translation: CASSDRLAGGFGVGYNEQFF. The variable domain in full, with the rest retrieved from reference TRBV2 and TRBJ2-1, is EPEVTQTPSHQVTQMGQEVILRCVPISNHLYFYWYRQILGQKVEFLVSFYNNEISEKSEIFDDQFSVERPDGSNFTLKIRSTKLEDSAMYFCASSDRLAGGFGVGYNEQFFGPGTRLTVL.

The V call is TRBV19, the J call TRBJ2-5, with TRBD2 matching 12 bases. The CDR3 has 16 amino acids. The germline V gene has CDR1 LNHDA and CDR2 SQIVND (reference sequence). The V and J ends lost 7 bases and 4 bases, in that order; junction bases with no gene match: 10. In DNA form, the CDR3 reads TGTGCCAGTACTGTGACTAGCGGGAGTGCACGAGAGACCCAGTACTTC. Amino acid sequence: CASTVTSGSARETQYF.

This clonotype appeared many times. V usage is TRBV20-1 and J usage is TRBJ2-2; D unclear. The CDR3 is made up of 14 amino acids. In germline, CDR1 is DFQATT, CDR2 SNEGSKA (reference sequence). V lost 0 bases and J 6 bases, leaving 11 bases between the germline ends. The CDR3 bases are TGCAGTGCTAGAGATGGGCAGGACGCCGGGGAGCTGTTTTTT. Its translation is CSARDGQDAGELFF.

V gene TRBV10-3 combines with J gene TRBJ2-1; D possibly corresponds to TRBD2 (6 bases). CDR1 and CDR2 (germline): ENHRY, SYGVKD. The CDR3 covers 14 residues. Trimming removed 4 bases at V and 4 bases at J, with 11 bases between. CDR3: CAISGTTRYNEQFF. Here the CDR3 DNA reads TGTGCCATCAGTGGAACGACTAGGTACAATGAGCAGTTCTTC.

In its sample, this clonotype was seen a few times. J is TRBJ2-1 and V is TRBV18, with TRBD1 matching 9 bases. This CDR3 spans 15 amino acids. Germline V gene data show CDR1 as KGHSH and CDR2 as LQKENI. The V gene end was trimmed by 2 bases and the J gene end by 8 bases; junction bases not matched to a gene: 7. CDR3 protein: CASSPRQGVIDEQFF. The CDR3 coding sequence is TGTGCCAGCTCACCAAGACAGGGGGTTATAGATGAGCAGTTCTTC.

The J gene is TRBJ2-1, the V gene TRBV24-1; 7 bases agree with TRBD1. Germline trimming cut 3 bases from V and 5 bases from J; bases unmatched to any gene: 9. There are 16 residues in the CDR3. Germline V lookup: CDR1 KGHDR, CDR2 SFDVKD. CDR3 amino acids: CATSDRSGTANNEQFF. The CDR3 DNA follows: TGTGCCACCAGTGATCGCTCCGGGACAGCAAACAATGAGCAGTTCTTC.